These T cell receptor beta chains were read from a single sample in a study of somatic mutations in cytotoxic T cells in rheumatoid arthritis. TCRdb's copy holds only in-frame clones and misses some; the assay was immunoSEQ multiplex PCR. This sample has about 20,000 clones; around 81% occur once, and the top ten carry roughly an eighth. Input material: CD8+ T cells sorted from blood. The receptors originated from an adult with rheumatoid arthritis. Both conserved end residues are trimmed from each CDR3. Fields, in order: clone size, J gene, V gene, CDR3 length, D gene, CDR3 protein. The D gene is left open where the match is weak. Clone size appears in some rows only: once, few, many, or a class for an expanded clone.

size: NA; J: TRBJ2-5; V: TRBV7-6; length: 10; D: NA; CDR3: ASSAPGETQY
size: NA; J: TRBJ1-1; V: TRBV5-6; length: 12; D: NA; CDR3: ASSLGAYNTEAF
size: NA; J: TRBJ1-5; V: TRBV7-9; length: 12; D: NA; CDR3: ASSLGERDQPQH
size: NA; J: TRBJ2-3; V: TRBV29-1; length: 13; D: NA; CDR3: SVEARGGRTDTQY
size: NA; J: TRBJ2-1; V: TRBV7-9; length: 10; D: NA; CDR3: ASSGLYNEQF
size: NA; J: TRBJ2-7; V: TRBV7-9; length: 13; D: TRBD2; CDR3: ASSSGLAEIYEQY
size: NA; J: TRBJ1-4; V: TRBV27; length: 11; D: TRBD1; CDR3: ASSEDREEKLF
size: medium-sized; J: TRBJ1-1; V: TRBV25-1; length: 12; D: NA; CDR3: ASSRNERNTEAF
size: NA; J: TRBJ1-5; V: TRBV23-1; length: 13; D: TRBD1; CDR3: ASSDPGQAPWGQH
size: NA; J: TRBJ2-5; V: TRBV27; length: 11; D: NA; CDR3: ASSLSTGGTQY
size: NA; J: TRBJ2-4; V: TRBV27; length: 14; D: TRBD2; CDR3: ASSSSGRAAKNIQY
size: NA; J: TRBJ2-7; V: TRBV7-9; length: 14; D: TRBD1; CDR3: ASSPRDRGSSYEQY
size: NA; J: TRBJ2-3; V: TRBV7-6; length: 12; D: NA; CDR3: ASSLASGTDTQY
size: NA; J: TRBJ1-1; V: TRBV10-3; length: 12; D: TRBD1; CDR3: AISKGTANTEAF
size: once; J: TRBJ1-3; V: TRBV28; length: 13; D: NA; CDR3: ASREIQRSGNTIY
size: NA; J: TRBJ2-1; V: TRBV7-9; length: 14; D: TRBD2; CDR3: ASSPALAGGNNEQF
size: NA; J: TRBJ2-7; V: TRBV7-9; length: 14; D: TRBD2; CDR3: ASSEPGLADSYEQY
size: NA; J: TRBJ2-1; V: TRBV6-6; length: 12; D: TRBD2; CDR3: ASSQAGGYNEQF
size: NA; J: TRBJ2-7; V: TRBV5-6; length: 13; D: NA; CDR3: ASSLEIGVPYEQY
size: NA; J: TRBJ2-3; V: TRBV29-1; length: 10; D: NA; CDR3: SVPTGTDTQY
size: few; J: TRBJ2-2; V: TRBV2; length: 12; D: NA; CDR3: ASSGGGNTGELF
size: NA; J: TRBJ2-1; V: TRBV9; length: 13; D: TRBD2; CDR3: ASSKEGLARNEQF
size: NA; J: TRBJ2-3; V: TRBV25-1; length: 13; D: TRBD1; CDR3: ASSDQLEGADTQY